This T cell receptor (beta chain) was found in a study of control samples from healthy donors and cancer patients. This table comes from immunoSEQ multiplex PCR, and its TCRdb copy is limited to in-frame clones, with some not included. Of some 130,000 clones listed, approximately 88% are singletons. This CDR3 region has 16 residues. The germline V and J ends were trimmed by 2 bases and 0 bases, with 8 bases remaining between them. Germline lookup yields CDR1 LGHNA and CDR2 YSLEER. This chain links TRBV4-3 with TRBJ1-6; D gene unclear. The sample consisted of blood. This TCR came from a man aged 35 to 55 in good health. The CDR3 DNA reads TGCGCCAGCAGCCAATCTATGAGCTCCTATAATTCACCCCTCCACTTT. This encodes CASSQSMSSYNSPLHF.